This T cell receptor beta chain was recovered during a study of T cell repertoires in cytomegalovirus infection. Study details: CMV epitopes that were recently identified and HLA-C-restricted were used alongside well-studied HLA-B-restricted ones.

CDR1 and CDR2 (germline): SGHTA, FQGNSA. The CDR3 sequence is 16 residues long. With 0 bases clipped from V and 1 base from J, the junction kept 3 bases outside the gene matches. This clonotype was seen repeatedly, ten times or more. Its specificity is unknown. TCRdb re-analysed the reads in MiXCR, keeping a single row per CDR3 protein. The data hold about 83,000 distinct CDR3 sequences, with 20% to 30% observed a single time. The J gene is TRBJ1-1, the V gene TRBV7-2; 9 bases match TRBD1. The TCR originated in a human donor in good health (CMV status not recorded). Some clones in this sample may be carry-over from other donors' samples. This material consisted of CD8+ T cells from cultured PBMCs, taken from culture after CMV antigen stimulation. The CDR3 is CASSLAGQGTNTEAFF. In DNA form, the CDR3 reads TGTGCCAGCAGCTTAGCGGGACAGGGCACGAACACTGAAGCTTTCTTT.